The 19 T cell receptor beta chains listed next were all sequenced from one sample in a study of T cell changes during pregnancy in multiple sclerosis. Method: immunoSEQ multiplex PCR; TCRdb's copy keeps in-frame clones and lacks some. Here the sample spans some 40,000 clones, about 88% being singletons. The sequencing here drew on CD8+ T cells from peripheral blood mononuclear cells, taken in the first trimester of pregnancy. All receptors come from a female donor with multiple sclerosis, enrolled in a pregnancy study.

This chain links TRBV7-6 with TRBJ2-7; TRBD1 matches at 9 bases. Germline trimming cut 4 bases from V and 7 bases from J; bases unmatched to any gene: 8. This CDR3 has 14 amino acids. Germline V lookup: CDR1 SGHVS, CDR2 FNYEAQ. Here the CDR3 reads CASSSGTGTREQYF. The CDR3 DNA is TGTGCCAGCAGCTCCGGGACAGGGACCCGGGAGCAGTACTTC.

The J gene is TRBJ2-5, the V gene TRBV7-8; no firm D call. The CDR3 runs 13 residues. The ends were cut back, 5 bases at V and 3 bases at J, with 10 bases in the middle. Germline V gene data show CDR1 as SGHVS and CDR2 as FQNEAQ. The CDR3 sequence is CASSLSGEETQYF. DNA for the CDR3: TGTGCCAGCAGCCTCTCCGGTGAAGAGACCCAGTACTTC. Filled out from reference TRBV7-8 and TRBJ2-5, the complete variable domain reads GAGVSQSPRYKVAKRGQDVALRCDPISGHVSLFWYQQALGQGPEFLTYFQNEAQLDKSGLPSDRFFAERPEGSVSTLKIQRTQQEDSAVYLCASSLSGEETQYFGPGTRLLVL.

The chain combines TRBV20-1 with TRBJ1-2; D gene unclear. The V and J ends lost 5 bases and 7 bases respectively, with 11 bases between them. The CDR3 loop spans 11 amino acids. Germline V gene sequence: CDR1 DFQATT, CDR2 SNEGSKA (reference sequence). CDR3 coding DNA: TGCAGTGCTTCTTCGGGTGCTGGCTACACCTTC. Translating gives CSASSGAGYTF.

The rearrangement links TRBV5-5 to TRBJ2-7; the D is unclear. CDR3 length: 16 amino acids. Germline V gene sequence: CDR1 SGHKS, CDR2 YYEKEE (reference sequence). The germline V and J ends were trimmed by 4 bases and 0 bases, with 17 bases remaining between them. In DNA, the CDR3 is TGTGCCAGCAGCCAAACTGAGGAGTTACCCTCCTACGAGCAGTACTTC. Protein: CASSQTEELPSYEQYF. Complete variable domain (other parts from reference TRBV5-5 and TRBJ2-7): DAGVTQSPTHLIKTRGQQVTLRCSPISGHKSVSWYQQVLGQGPQFIFQYYEKEERGRGNFPDRFSARQFPNYSSELNVNALLLGDSALYLCASSQTEELPSYEQYFGPGTRLTVT.

This chain joins TRBV4-2 and TRBJ2-3, with 9 nucleotides matching TRBD2. CDR3 size: 17 residues. Germline-derived CDR1 and CDR2 are LGHNA and YNFKEQ. Unmatched junction bases numbered 11, after V lost 4 bases and J lost 3 bases. The CDR3 DNA follows: TGTGCCAGCAGCCCTGGGGGGCGGGGGGGCCGAACAGATACGCAGTATTTT. The encoded protein is CASSPGGRGGRTDTQYF.

A note on this clone: The conserved phenylalanine or tryptophan normally closing the CDR3 is absent here, so this likely arose from a read error. This chain links TRBV7-6 with TRBJ1-2; 8 nucleotides align to TRBD1. The J segment lost 4 bases and the V segment lost 0 bases, leaving 7 bases of the junction unmatched. CDR3 length equals 16 residues. Looked up from germline, CDR1 is SGHVS and CDR2 is FNYEAQ. The CDR3 coding sequence is TGTGCCAGCAGCTTAGCGGGAGGACAGGGAATCTATGGCTACACCTCC. Translation gives CASSLAGGQGIYGYTS.

The gene calls are TRBV6-1 and TRBJ2-7; possible D gene TRBD1, 6 bases. Trimming shortened V by 4 bases and J by 0 bases, and 10 bases separated the two germline ends. The CDR3 is 14 residues long. Germline V gene lookup returns CDR1 MNHNS and CDR2 SASEGT. Here the CDR3 DNA reads TGTGCCAGCAGTGTTCGGGACAACTCCTACGAGCAGTACTTC. Its protein product is CASSVRDNSYEQYF.

The rearrangement uses TRBV7-3 and TRBJ1-1, with D maybe TRBD1 (5 bases). The V gene's germline CDR1 is SGHTA and CDR2 FQGTGA. Trimming left V 5 bases short and J 3 bases short, with 10 bases between. This CDR3 spans 13 amino acids. The CDR3 here is CASSGGGDTEAFF. CDR3 DNA sequence: TGTGCCAGCAGCGGGGGGGGAGACACTGAAGCTTTCTTT.

The J gene is TRBJ2-1, the V gene TRBV19; TRBD1 agrees at 8 bases. There are 15 residues in the CDR3. J was trimmed by 2 bases and V by 1 base; bases with no gene match: 1. Germline CDR1 LNHDA, CDR2 SQIVND (reference sequence). The CDR3 sequence is CASSIGTGPYNEQFF. Written as DNA, the CDR3 is TGTGCCAGTAGTATAGGGACAGGGCCCTACAATGAGCAGTTCTTC.

The J gene is TRBJ1-2, the V gene TRBV4-3; 7 positions agree with TRBD1. This CDR3 contains 15 residues. Looked up from germline, CDR1 is LGHNA and CDR2 is YSLEER. V lost 3 bases and J lost 5; bases outside the gene matches: 9. The CDR3 DNA is TGCGCCAGCAGCCATGCGCGACAGGGAAAATATGGCTACACCTTC. Its protein product is CASSHARQGKYGYTF.

This clone rates as medium-sized (0.01 to 0.1%). The gene calls are TRBV13 and TRBJ1-1; D not certain. Trimming removed 6 bases from V and 1 base from J, with 18 bases in between. From germline, CDR1 is PRHDT and CDR2 FYEKMQ (reference sequence). This CDR3 is 16 amino acids long. The CDR3 loop reads CASSQRTVNQNTEAFF. CDR3 nucleotides: TGTGCCAGCAGTCAACGGACTGTAAATCAGAACACTGAAGCTTTCTTT.

V is TRBV4-3 and J is TRBJ2-1; 9 bases are shared with TRBD2. With 0 bases clipped from V and 4 bases from J, the junction kept 13 bases outside the gene matches. The V gene's germline CDR1 is LGHNA and CDR2 YSLEER. This CDR3 region has 19 residues. CDR3 nucleotides: TGCGCCAGCAGCCAAGATCATTGGGCGGGGGGGGGAAGGTACAATGAGCAGTTCTTC. Its protein is CASSQDHWAGGGRYNEQFF.

The CDR3 spells CASSPLAFRNEQYF. CDR3 in DNA: TGTGCCAGCAGCCCACTAGCGTTTCGAAACGAGCAGTACTTC. The chain employs TRBV7-2 and TRBJ2-7, with 7 bases fitting TRBD2. V was clipped by 5 bases and J by 5 bases; unmatched bases: 9. The CDR3 is 14 amino acids. Germline V lookup: CDR1 SGHTA, CDR2 FQGNSA.

The chain carries TRBV4-3 and TRBJ2-3, with 10 bases that match TRBD2. There are 17 residues in the CDR3. Germline loops: CDR1 LGHNA, CDR2 YSLEER. V lost 0 bases to trimming and J lost 5 bases; unmatched junction nucleotides: 8. The CDR3 sequence: CASSQEVSGGGLDTQYF. CDR3 sequence (DNA): TGCGCCAGCAGCCAAGAAGTCAGCGGGGGGGGGTTAGATACGCAGTATTTT.

The rearrangement uses TRBV10-3 and TRBJ2-3; D is possibly TRBD2 (5 bases). The CDR3 runs to 13 residues. Germline V CDR1 and CDR2: ENHRY, SYGVKD. V lost 6 bases and J lost 5, with 12 bases in between. CDR3 nucleotide sequence: TGTGCCATCAGCACCGGGATCATAGATACGCAGTATTTT. Protein product: CAISTGIIDTQYF.

The CDR3: CASSLGRGFANTEAFF. The DNA for the CDR3 is TGTGCCAGCAGCTTAGGACGGGGGTTCGCGAACACTGAAGCTTTCTTT. This rearrangement joins TRBV13 to TRBJ1-1; a possible D gene is TRBD1 (5 bases). Germline V gives CDR1 PRHDT, CDR2 FYEKMQ (reference sequence). Trimming took off 0 bases at V and 1 base at J, with 12 bases between the two ends. CDR3 size: 16 residues.

The gene calls are TRBV6-4 and TRBJ2-1; the match to TRBD2 covers 12 bases. The CDR3 covers 15 residues. V gave up 4 bases and J gave up 6 bases; unmatched junction bases: 4. The germline V gene has CDR1 MRHNA and CDR2 SNTAGT. The CDR3 DNA follows: TGTGCCAGCAGTGGAGCTAGCGGGGGGGCCAATGAGCAGTTCTTC. Translation: CASSGASGGANEQFF.

The CDR3 nucleotides read TGTGCCAGCGGGGACAGTGGGGCCAACGTCCTGACTTTC. It encodes CASGDSGANVLTF. This sequence joins TRBV27 and TRBJ2-6; 7 positions match TRBD1. This CDR3 spans 13 amino acids. V gave up 8 bases and J gave up 3 bases; unmatched junction bases: 1. Germline assignment: CDR1 MNHEY and CDR2 SMNVEV (reference sequence).

The chain joins TRBV29-1 to TRBJ2-5; TRBD1 is a possible D gene (6 bases). V was cut by 7 bases and J by 5 bases, with 17 bases left in between. CDR1 and CDR2 (germline): SQVTM, ANQGSEA. The CDR3 covers 13 residues. The CDR3 region has the DNA TGCAGCGGGGAAACAGGGCTCGGGGAGACCCAGTACTTC. Encoded protein: CSGETGLGETQYF.